Presented here are 20 T cell receptor beta chains from one specimen sequenced in a study of metastatic and nonmetastatic thyroid tumors. Patients were all untreated before their thyroid surgery. TCRdb reprocessed the PCR reads using MiXCR. The sample lists roughly 20,000 clones, about 34% seen once, with 17% in the top ten. The specimen sequenced was tumor tissue. The receptor source for this set is a female donor with papillary thyroid cancer or a benign thyroid nodule (not recorded which). Some clones in this sample may be carry-over from other donors' samples.

This clone was seen a few times. The chain uses TRBV27 and TRBJ2-1; D is unclear. Germline V gives CDR1 MNHEY, CDR2 SMNVEV (reference sequence). The CDR3 covers 15 residues. V was trimmed by 0 bases and J by 5 bases, leaving 11 bases between them. CDR3 region: CASSLSITANNEQFF. In DNA form, the CDR3 reads TGTGCCAGCAGTTTATCAATCACAGCCAACAATGAGCAGTTCTTC.

In its sample, this clone is medium-sized. The V gene is TRBV28, the J gene TRBJ2-3; 9 bases are a match to TRBD1. V lost 6 bases, J lost 4 bases, and 2 bases stayed unmatched. The CDR3 is 13 residues long. Per the germline V gene, CDR1 is MDHEN and CDR2 is SYDVKM. CDR3 protein: CASRRQGADTQYF. CDR3 sequence (DNA): TGTGCCAGCAGACGACAGGGGGCAGATACGCAGTATTTT.

V is TRBV20-1 and J is TRBJ2-2; 9 bases match TRBD2. V was pared by 2 bases and J by 9 bases, with 10 bases of the junction left unmatched. Germline values: CDR1 DFQATT, CDR2 SNEGSKA (reference sequence). The CDR3 extends over 15 amino acids. The CDR3 DNA sequence: TGCAGTGCTAGACCTCCGGGACTAGCAGCCAGGGAGCTGTTTTTT. Its translation is CSARPPGLAARELFF.

This clone was detected a few times. The chain has TRBV20-1 and TRBJ1-2; TRBD1 is a possible D gene (6 bases). Germline loops: CDR1 DFQATT, CDR2 SNEGSKA (reference sequence). V lost 0 bases to trimming and J lost 5 bases, with 10 bases between them. The CDR3 sequence is 13 residues long. For the CDR3, the DNA is TGCAGTGCTAGAGATACAGGGCGGTATGGCTACACCTTC. Translation: CSARDTGRYGYTF.

The chain combines TRBV7-9 with TRBJ1-2; D is ambiguous. The CDR3 is made up of 12 amino acids. The V end lost 4 bases, the J end lost 8 bases, and 11 bases lay between the germline ends. In germline, CDR1 is SEHNR, CDR2 FQNEAQ (reference sequence). DNA of the CDR3: TGTGCCAGCAGCTCGTCGCTCTACGGCTACACCTTC. Protein product: CASSSSLYGYTF. Drawing the rest from reference TRBV7-9 and TRBJ1-2, the complete variable domain is DTGVSQNPRHKITKRGQNVTFRCDPISEHNRLYWYRQTLGQGPEFLTYFQNEAQLEKSRLLSDRFSAERPKGSFSTLEIQRTEQGDSAMYLCASSSSLYGYTFGSGTRLTVV.

This chain connects TRBV7-3 to TRBJ1-1; no definite D call. CDR1 is SGHTA and CDR2 is FQGTGA in the germline V gene. The CDR3 runs 13 residues. Trimming left V 6 bases short and J 1 base short, with 9 bases between. CDR3 sequence reads: CASREDWNTEAFF. CDR3 nucleotides: TGTGCCAGCAGGGAAGACTGGAACACTGAAGCTTTCTTT.

There are many counts of this clone. The chain joins TRBV15 to TRBJ2-5; D unclear. Trimming took off 0 bases at V and 4 bases at J, with 3 bases between the two ends. The germline CDR1 and CDR2 sequences are LNHNV and YYDKDF (reference sequence). This CDR3 is built from 12 residues. CDR3 nucleotide sequence: TGTGCCACCAGCAGAGATGCAGAGACCCAGTACTTC. As protein: CATSRDAETQYF.

This clone was counted many times. CDR3: CASSPFDLSGSPVSGANVLTF. The CDR3 DNA is TGTGCCAGCTCACCATTTGATTTGTCCGGATCCCCAGTATCTGGGGCCAACGTCCTGACTTTC. The rearrangement links TRBV18 to TRBJ2-6; D uncertain. Germline V lookup: CDR1 KGHSH, CDR2 LQKENI. CDR3 length: 21 residues. V lost 2 bases, J lost 1 base, and 24 bases lay in between.

The chain joins TRBV20-1 to TRBJ1-2, with D possibly being TRBD1 (5 bases). Germline values: CDR1 DFQATT, CDR2 SNEGSKA (reference sequence). V lost 0 bases and J 8 bases, leaving 10 bases between the germline ends. The CDR3 has 12 residues. Here the CDR3 DNA reads TGCAGTGCTAGAGAGCCCGGGGCCGGCTACACCTTC. Protein: CSAREPGAGYTF.

In this sample, this clone is medium-sized (0.01 to 0.1%). The chain combines TRBV4-3 with TRBJ1-5; D unresolved. This CDR3 spans 14 amino acids. The V end lost 3 bases, the J end lost 6 bases, and 12 bases lay between the germline ends. The germline V gene has CDR1 LGHNA and CDR2 YSLEER. CDR3 in DNA: TGCGCCAGCAGCCAGCCAGTGTGGGGTCAGCCCCAGCATTTT. As protein: CASSQPVWGQPQHF.

This clone was counted only a few times. The chain is built from TRBV28 and TRBJ2-2, with 8 bases identical to TRBD1. The CDR3 extends over 16 amino acids. J was trimmed by 1 base and V by 6 bases; bases with no gene match: 7. Germline assignment: CDR1 MDHEN and CDR2 SYDVKM. The CDR3: CASSLGQGLNTGELFF. The CDR3 bases are TGTGCCAGCAGCCTCGGACAGGGACTGAACACCGGGGAGCTGTTTTTT.

J is TRBJ1-4 and V is TRBV7-2; weak D call: TRBD1 (6 bases). V was clipped by 1 base and J by 8 bases, with 14 bases between them. In germline, CDR1 is SGHTA, CDR2 FQGNSA. This CDR3 spans 15 amino acids. The CDR3: CASSLEGRGREKLFF. The DNA of the CDR3 is TGTGCCAGCAGCTTAGAAGGCAGGGGCCGGGAAAAACTGTTTTTT.

The CDR3 region has the DNA TGTGCCTGGAATCTCGCTAGCGGTTACAATGAGCAGTTCTTC. It encodes CAWNLASGYNEQFF. This chain joins TRBV30 and TRBJ2-1; 7 nucleotides align to TRBD2. Germline CDR1 GTSNPN, CDR2 SVGIG (reference sequence). Trimming at V came to 4 bases and at J to 4 bases, leaving 7 bases not matched to a gene. CDR3 length: 14 residues.

This chain connects TRBV9 to TRBJ2-7, with a possible D match to TRBD1 (7 bases). This CDR3 has 16 amino acids. Per germline, CDR1 SGDLS and CDR2 YYNGEE. Trimming left V 2 bases short and J 0 bases short, with 15 bases between. The CDR3 nucleotides read TGTGCCAGCAGCGTTCAGGCAGGGGGGAGCTCCTACGAGCAGTACTTC. Protein sequence: CASSVQAGGSSYEQYF.

The sample holds a few counts of this clone. This sequence joins TRBV19 and TRBJ2-1, with D possibly TRBD2 on 5 matching bases. The V end was cut by 5 bases, the J end by 0 bases, with 11 bases between. CDR3 size: 15 residues. Germline V gene lookup returns CDR1 LNHDA and CDR2 SQIVND (reference sequence). The CDR3 DNA reads as TGTGCCAGTAGTCTCCCGGGGATCTCCTACAATGAGCAGTTCTTC. It yields the protein CASSLPGISYNEQFF.

V usage is TRBV2 and J usage is TRBJ1-1; D is ambiguous. V lost 8 bases and J lost 0, with 13 bases in between. The CDR3 has 14 amino acids. Germline CDR1 and CDR2: SNHLY and FYNNEI. The chain's CDR3 is CASEEGEVNTEAFF. The CDR3 nucleotides are TGTGCCAGCGAGGAGGGCGAAGTGAACACTGAAGCTTTCTTT.

The J gene is TRBJ2-3, the V gene TRBV7-3, with TRBD2 matching 7 bases. CDR1 and CDR2 (germline): SGHTA, FQGTGA. V trimming: 0 bases; J trimming: 6 bases; junction bases outside the gene matches: 6. CDR3 length equals 15 residues. CDR3 sequence: CASSLTTGGSDTQYF. The CDR3 nucleotides read TGTGCCAGCAGCTTAACAACGGGAGGTTCGGATACGCAGTATTTT.

This clone was seen repeatedly, ten times or more. The chain has TRBV4-1 and TRBJ2-4; TRBD1 is a possible D gene (5 bases). V was clipped by 8 bases and J by 3 bases, with 11 bases between them. The CDR3 length is 13 residues. Germline loops: CDR1 MGHRA, CDR2 YSYEKL. CDR3 amino acids: CASQDSHKNIQYF. The CDR3 DNA reads TGCGCCAGCCAAGACAGCCACAAAAACATTCAGTACTTC.

This clone was detected ten times or more. At one boundary the junction diverges from the germline segment, which might be a read error. J is TRBJ1-4 and V is TRBV3-1; D ambiguous. The CDR3 has 13 amino acids. CDR1 is LGHDT and CDR2 is YNNKEL in the germline V gene (reference sequence). Here the CDR3 DNA reads TGTGCCAGCAGCCAAGATATGGGCCGAGAATGGACCTTT. Encoded protein: CASSQDMGREWTF.

Concerning this clone itself: At one of its ends the junction is not consistent with the germline gene, which may arise from a read error. The rearrangement uses TRBV19 and TRBJ1-5, with D perhaps matching TRBD1 (6 bases). The CDR3 has 12 amino acids. Germline loops: CDR1 LNHDA, CDR2 SQIVND (reference sequence). The CDR3 region has the DNA TGTTCCAGTAGTCAGGGGTTCGGGCCCCAGCATTTT. Translation gives CSSSQGFGPQHF.